The 8 T cell receptor beta chains below were found in one sample sequenced in a study of T cells after yellow fever vaccination (dated by TCRdb to the late 2010s). The protocol used for the library was 5' RACE. Sequencing took place on an Illumina NovaSeq 6000. Starting from the raw public reads, TCRdb applied fastp trimming at Q25, assembled clones with MiXCR and retained in-frame beta chains. Each entry is one CDR3 protein sequence, shown with its most common DNA and genes. The sample has 150,000 to 200,000 distinct CDR3 sequences on record, 9.3% of them singletons. The top ten constitute approximately 35% of the sample. This specimen's treatment or condition label, per the study, means: live attenuated yellow fever vaccine strain. Material: CD8+ T cells sorted from PBMCs, obtained 45 days after the yellow fever booster vaccination. The source is a man aged 18 to 30 who received the YFV17D yellow fever vaccine.

The J gene is TRBJ2-5, the V gene TRBV5-4, with 7 positions matching TRBD1. Germline values: CDR1 SGHNT, CDR2 YYREEE (reference sequence). CDR3 size: 16 residues. J gave up 2 bases and V 1 base, and 8 bases lay outside the gene matches. CDR3 protein: CASSLIYGTEQETQYF. DNA for the CDR3: TGTGCCAGCAGCTTGATTTACGGGACAGAGCAAGAGACCCAGTACTTC.

This clonotype has just a few counts. V is TRBV28 and J is TRBJ2-5; 7 nucleotides match TRBD2. From germline, CDR1 is MDHEN and CDR2 SYDVKM. Unmatched junction bases numbered 7, after V lost 5 bases and J lost 4 bases. This CDR3 has 14 amino acids. CDR3 region: CASSTGLVPETQYF. CDR3 coding DNA: TGTGCCAGCAGTACCGGACTAGTCCCAGAGACCCAGTACTTC.

This clonotype was counted only a few times. This chain joins TRBV7-2 and TRBJ2-2, with 9 positions matching TRBD2. There are 16 residues in the CDR3. J gave up 2 bases and V 3 bases, and 4 bases lay outside the gene matches. Germline CDR1 and CDR2: SGHTA and FQGNSA. CDR3 in DNA: TGTGCCAGCAGCTTTGCGGGGGGGCCAAACACCGGGGAGCTGTTTTTT. The encoded protein is CASSFAGGPNTGELFF.

The chain combines TRBV6-2 or TRBV6-3 with TRBJ2-7; 9 bases agree with TRBD1. CDR1 and CDR2 from the germline V gene are MNHEY and SVGEGT. This CDR3 contains 17 residues. Losses at the gene ends were 6 bases for V and 0 bases for J; bases not matched to a gene: 12. The CDR3 sequence is CASRPYSTGGSSYEQYV. Written as DNA, the CDR3 is TGTGCCAGCAGGCCATACTCGACAGGGGGAAGCTCCTACGAGCAGTACGTC.

The sample holds many counts of this clonotype. This sequence joins TRBV10-3 and TRBJ2-3; 8 nucleotides line up with TRBD1. In germline, CDR1 is ENHRY, CDR2 SYGVKD. The CDR3 totals 17 residues. The J segment lost 0 bases and the V segment lost 0 bases, leaving 5 bases of the junction unmatched. In DNA, the CDR3 is TGTGCCATCAGTGAGTCAGGGGACAGGAGAAGCACAGATACGCAGTATTTT. It codes for CAISESGDRRSTDTQYF.

This clonotype was observed at least ten times. The J gene is TRBJ2-7, the V gene TRBV9; perhaps TRBD2 as D (5 bases). Germline CDR1 and CDR2: SGDLS and YYNGEE. Trimming took 4 bases from V and 3 from J, leaving 20 bases between them. The CDR3 extends over 16 amino acids. CDR3 nucleotide sequence: TGTGCCAGCAGCCCTAGGGAGACGGTAGCCCTCTACGAGCAGTACTTC. Encoded protein: CASSPRETVALYEQYF.

This chain links TRBV10-1 with TRBJ2-7; D assignment may be TRBD1 or TRBD2 (6 bases each). Germline lookup yields CDR1 WNHNN and CDR2 SYGVQD (reference sequence). Trimming removed 5 bases at V and 7 bases at J, with 12 bases between. The CDR3 is 12 amino acids. The CDR3 nucleotides read TGCGCCAGCAGTCCAACAGGGAGGGAGCAGTACTTC. Its translation: CASSPTGREQYF.

This clonotype was seen more than once but under ten times. This chain connects TRBV6-2 or TRBV6-3 to TRBJ2-5, with D uncertain. V lost 7 bases, J lost 0 bases, and 27 bases lay in between. CDR1 and CDR2 (germline): MNHEY, SVGEGT. The length of the CDR3 is 19 residues. The CDR3 spells CASTTQDLGSLSYQETQYF. CDR3 bases: TGTGCCAGCACCACCCAGGACCTAGGATCTCTCTCGTACCAAGAGACCCAGTACTTC.